This T cell receptor beta chain was identified during a study of human T cells and chemical hapten exposure (TCRdb year 2021). Regarding the complete study: For sensitization, 2% DPC in acetone was applied to an approximately 2 cm by approximately 2 cm area of upper inner arm skin. Throughout the study period of around 25 weeks, patients also received therapeutic DPC doses to the scalp every week. Patch testing was performed on the upper back with Finn chambers containing 0.01% DPC, and the patch tests were scored after 6 days according to International Contact Dermatitis Research Group standards. Alopecia areata with under or over 50% scalp involvement, alopecia totalis and alopecia universalis were represented in the patient cohort, which was mostly female. Libraries were pooled for sequencing, and per-sample TCR yields varied mainly because of small differences in library volumes within the pool. This study followed changes in the peripheral blood TCR repertoire in vivo during primary and secondary sensitization of alopecia patients to the hapten diphenylcyclopropenone (DPC). Blood samples were taken from patients before sensitization (week 0) and at 2, 6 and about 24 weeks after DPC sensitization. Nearly 30 alopecia patients provided blood for TCR sequencing at one to four time points (pre-sensitization, 2, 6 and 24 weeks). Beyond this particular receptor, the publication reports: The number of TCRs above 1 in 1000 frequency did not change with DPC sensitization; there was no evidence of global repertoire structure alterations. After repeated subsampling, the strength of the expansion versus patch-test correlation and the threshold at which it became significant changed. Alopecia, a presumed autoimmune disease, was present in all patients, so the immune response of the patients might differ from that of healthy individuals. Expanded TCRs formed significantly more large CDR3 similarity clusters than pre-sensitization or healthy control sets, consistent with antigen-driven responses. Patch test score was positively correlated with the number of PT1 expanded TCRs, with significance at thresholds 8, 16 and 32 but not at 4.

The receptor library was made with RACE. TCRdb records NextSeq 500 as the sequencer. During library preparation, unique molecular identifiers were attached to individual cDNA molecules so that TCRs could be counted quantitatively and reproducibly. Both TCR alpha and TCR beta chains were sequenced from each blood RNA sample. On the authors' methods: The median number of TCRs per sample was approximately 98,000, ranging from roughly 20,000 to 700,000. V, J and CDR3 annotation of the TCR reads was carried out using the Decombinator software suite. For PS versus PT1 abundance plots, all samples were subsampled to the same number of TCRs (28,000). TCRs were defined as expanded if absent before sensitization and observed at least eight times at the 2-week time point. The public reads were reprocessed in TCRdb via fastp at Q25 and MiXCR, keeping in-frame beta chains. One record per CDR3 amino acid sequence lists the most common genes and DNA. These V and J calls rely on TCRdb rather than the paper's analysis. The sample contains approximately 80,000 distinct CDR3 sequences, roughly 10% of them found a single time. Around 3.6% of the sample is in the top ten clones.

What the time point label conveys for this sample: patch test 3, about 24 weeks after DPC sensitization. The label giving this sample's treatment or condition can be read as: therapeutic diphenylcyclopropenone sensitization with weekly scalp DPC. At every patch-test visit, the blood draw took place before the patch test was put on. Patients were eligible if aged 18 to 70, diagnosed with alopecia and judged suitable for DPC therapy, and pregnant patients were excluded. Total RNA was isolated from unfractionated whole blood collected in Tempus Blood RNA tubes. The germline V gene yields SGHVS for CDR1 and FNYEAQ for CDR2. V lost 5 bases and J lost 4 bases, and the count of bases not matched to a germline gene is 3. Its CDR3 holds 14 amino acids, cysteine through phenylalanine. Only the CDR3 DNA is retained, 42 bases long and in frame from the first base. Comments on this clonotype: The specificity of this receptor is unknown. No quality values exist for individual bases; no much larger clone is one base distant.

This sequence originates from a woman in her fifties or sixties with alopecia areata. Some clones in this sample may be carry-over from other donors' samples. The V and J segments used are TRBV7-6 and TRBJ2-5; TRBD1 matches 11 bases in the middle. The sequencing used whole blood, collected in connection with sensitization to the hapten diphenylcyclopropenone (DPC). The encoded CDR3 is CASSPDRGRETQYF. DNA sequence: TGTGCCAGCAGCCCGGACAGGGGGCGAGAGACCCAGTACTTC. The reference TRBV7-6 and TRBJ2-5 proteins fill in what lies around the CDR3, so the full variable domain reads GAGVSQSPRYKVTKRGQDVALRCDPISGHVSLYWYRQALGQGPEFLTYFNYEAQQDKSGLPNDRFSAERPEGSISTLTIQRTEQRDSAMYRCASSPDRGRETQYFGPGTRLLVL.